This T cell receptor (beta chain) is drawn from a study of OX40 agonist ivuxolimab in advanced cancers. TCRdb keeps only in-frame clones here, not all; method: immunoSEQ multiplex PCR. Of tens of thousands of clones detected, 80% to 90% appear once; the ten largest clones hold 0.55% to 0.6%. The germline V gene has CDR1 SGDLS and CDR2 YYNGEE. This CDR3 comprises 14 residues. V lost 0 bases and J 6 bases, leaving 7 bases between the germline ends. The chain recombines TRBV9 with TRBJ1-6; D gene uncertain. Sequencing was performed on CD4+ or CD8+ T cells sorted from blood, taken in a trial of the OX40 agonist ivuxolimab. The clonotype comes from an adult with an advanced solid tumor such as melanoma, head and neck, liver or kidney cancer. The CDR3 region has the DNA TGTGCCAGCAGCGTAGTTGACATTAATTCACCCCTCCACTTT. This sequence encodes CASSVVDINSPLHF. Using reference TRBV9 and TRBJ1-6 for the parts outside the CDR3, the full variable domain is DSGVTQTPKHLITATGQRVTLRCSPRSGDLSVYWYQQSLDQGLQFLIQYYNGEERAKGNILERFSAQQFPDLHSELNLSSLELGDSALYFCASSVVDINSPLHFGNGTRLTVT.